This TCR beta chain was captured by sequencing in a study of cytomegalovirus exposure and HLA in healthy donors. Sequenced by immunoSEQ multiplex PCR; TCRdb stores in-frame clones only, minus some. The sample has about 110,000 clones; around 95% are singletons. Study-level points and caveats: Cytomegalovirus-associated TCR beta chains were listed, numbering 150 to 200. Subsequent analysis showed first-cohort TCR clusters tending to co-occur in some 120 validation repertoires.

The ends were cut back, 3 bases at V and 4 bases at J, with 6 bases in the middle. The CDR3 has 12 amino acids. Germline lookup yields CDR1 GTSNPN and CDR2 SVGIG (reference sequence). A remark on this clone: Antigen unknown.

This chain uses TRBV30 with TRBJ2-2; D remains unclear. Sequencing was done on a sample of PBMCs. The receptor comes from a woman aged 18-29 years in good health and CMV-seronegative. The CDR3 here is CAWRVVTGELFF. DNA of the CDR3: TGTGCCTGGAGGGTAGTCACCGGGGAGCTGTTTTTT.